Each of the 5 T cell receptor beta chains below was sequenced from the same sample in a study of T cell repertoires in cytomegalovirus infection. Antigen specificity for these receptors is unknown. TCRdb passed the reads through MiXCR, listing each CDR3 protein once. The sample includes approximately 990,000 distinct CDR3 sequences, about a third of them seen just once. Sequenced here: cultured CD8+ T cells from PBMCs, sampled from culture after CMV antigen stimulation. Receptor source: a human donor in good health (CMV status not recorded). Some clones in this sample may be carry-over from other donors' samples.

The V and J genes are TRBV13 and TRBJ2-7; D perhaps matches TRBD1 (6 bases). Per the germline V gene, CDR1 is PRHDT and CDR2 is FYEKMQ (reference sequence). CDR3 length equals 15 residues. Trimming removed 5 bases at V and 1 base at J, with 15 bases between. The CDR3 is CASSPQDSRSYEQYF. DNA of the CDR3: TGTGCCAGCAGCCCCCAGGACAGTCGGTCCTACGAGCAGTACTTC.

This clonotype was detected a few times. The V gene is TRBV19, the J gene TRBJ1-1, with unresolved D. The germline V and J ends were trimmed by 1 base and 6 bases, with 12 bases remaining between them. The CDR3 runs 14 residues. Per germline, CDR1 LNHDA and CDR2 SQIVND (reference sequence). The CDR3 DNA reads as TGTGCCAGTAGTATAGCGTATGAGAGTCCTGAAGCTTTCTTT. This codes for CASSIAYESPEAFF.

The sample holds many counts of this clonotype. This chain links TRBV7-8 with TRBJ2-3; D is perhaps TRBD1 (6 bases). The CDR3 contains 12 residues. Trimming removed 6 bases at V and 6 bases at J, with 10 bases between. Germline V CDR1 and CDR2: SGHVS, FQNEAQ. CDR3 sequence (DNA): TGTGCCAGCAGTTCTAGGGGGGATACGCAGTATTTT. This codes for CASSSRGDTQYF.

This clonotype was seen at least ten times. V gene TRBV6-1 combines with J gene TRBJ2-5; 7 bases agree with TRBD2. The CDR3 sequence is 13 residues long. J lost 9 bases, V lost 6 bases, and 10 bases had no gene match. The V gene's germline CDR1 is MNHNS and CDR2 SASEGT. Here the CDR3 reads CASSGTNERPQYF. Here the CDR3 DNA reads TGTGCCAGCAGCGGGACTAACGAGAGACCCCAGTACTTC.

This clonotype showed up just a few times. The chain employs TRBV4-1 and TRBJ1-5, with D possibly being TRBD1 (5 bases). Trimming took 3 bases from V and 4 from J, leaving 7 bases between them. Per the germline V gene, CDR1 is MGHRA and CDR2 is YSYEKL. There are 13 residues in the CDR3. CDR3 coding DNA: TGCGCCAGCAGCCACCCAGGGAATCAGCCCCAGCATTTT. This codes for CASSHPGNQPQHF.